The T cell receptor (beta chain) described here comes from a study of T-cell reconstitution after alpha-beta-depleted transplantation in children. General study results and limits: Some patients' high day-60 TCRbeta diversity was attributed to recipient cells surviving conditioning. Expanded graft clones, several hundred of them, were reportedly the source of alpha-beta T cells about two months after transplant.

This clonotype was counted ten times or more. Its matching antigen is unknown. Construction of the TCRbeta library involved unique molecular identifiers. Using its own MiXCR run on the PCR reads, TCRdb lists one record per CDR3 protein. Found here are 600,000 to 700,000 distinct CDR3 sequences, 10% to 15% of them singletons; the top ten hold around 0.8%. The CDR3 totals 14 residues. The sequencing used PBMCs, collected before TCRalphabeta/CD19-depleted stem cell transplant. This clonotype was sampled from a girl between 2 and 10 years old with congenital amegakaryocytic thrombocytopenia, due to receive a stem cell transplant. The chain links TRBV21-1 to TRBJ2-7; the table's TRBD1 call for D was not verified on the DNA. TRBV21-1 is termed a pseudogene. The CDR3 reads CASSNWDRNYEQYF. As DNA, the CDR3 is TGTGCCAGCAGCAATTGGGACAGGAACTACGAGCAGTACTTC.